This T cell receptor (beta chain) was observed in a study of blood T cell repertoires in COVID-19 (dated by TCRdb to between 2020 and 2021). For context, the study as a whole: Samples from collaborators originated in the United States, Italy and Spain and spanned both the acute and convalescent phases of COVID-19. Deeply sampled blood TCRbeta repertoires from subjects exposed to, actively infected with, or recovered from COVID-19 were included in the dataset. The repertoires were released in a freely available public database meant as a resource for research on the immune response to SARS-CoV-2. Nearly every sample came with metadata listing a de-identified subject ID, COVID-19 status, age in years and sex. Samples were obtained from the ongoing ImmuneRACE study (first 160 participants) and from over 1,000 subjects provided by 6 global collaborators. HLA class I and class II types, where available, came from metadata supplied by the sample provider rather than from assay-based typing. The material from the prospective study consisted of cDNA or gDNA derived from T cells, B-cell-depleted T cells, or PBMCs. Results and caveats for the whole study, not just this receptor: Clinical and demographic metadata were provided uncurated, with the amount varying by source and participant.

In the case of this clone: This receptor's antigen is unknown. No per-base quality is available; no much larger clone lies one base away.

The CDR3 runs 17 residues from the cysteine to the phenylalanine. Solely the CDR3 DNA is kept, with 51 bases framed from the first base. Clipping removes 3 bases from V and 2 bases from J, with 5 as the unmatched junction base count. Via the germline V gene (reference sequence), CDR1 is LNHDA and CDR2 SQIVND. The collaborating institutions used their own protocols to collect whole blood in K2EDTA tubes. For TCRbeta analysis, collaborator samples were shipped as frozen whole blood, as isolated PBMCs, or as DNA extracted from either sample type. The immunoSEQ Assay, a bias-controlled multiplex PCR, was used to amplify TCRbeta CDR3 regions from genomic DNA. The study's own analysis went as follows. Nucleated cell counts per sample were estimated from amplification of reference gene primers within the assay. To quantify the absolute abundance of each unique TCRbeta CDR3 rearrangement, sequence reads were collapsed and filtered. Productive Simpson clonality was computed per sample as the square root of Simpson's diversity index over productive rearrangements. In its TCRdb copy, this immuneACCESS table keeps in-frame sequences only and misses some clones. Where compared with another copy, unresolved V genes explain less than half of these, and the others have no known cause. V, J and clone size reflect that table, while D and trimming were determined from the DNA. The sample table records more than 25,000 clones; 70% to 90% of these occur just once. About 0.55% of the sample rests with the top ten.

The sequence came from a woman aged 40 to 50 with active or convalescent COVID-19. Sample: peripheral blood. The rearranged chain carries TRBV19 and TRBJ2-4; 12 junctional bases match TRBD1. The encoded CDR3 is CASSMVGTGGPKNIQYF. DNA sequence: TGTGCCAGTAGTATGGTAGGGACAGGGGGCCCCAAAAACATTCAGTACTTC.